One T cell receptor beta chain is described in this entry. Libraries were prepared by immunoSEQ multiplex PCR; TCRdb keeps only in-frame clonotypes and omits some of them. The sample contains tens of thousands of clones, around 95% of which appear only once. The data derive from a study of technical replicates of blood from a few donors. CDR3 length: 15 amino acids. From germline, CDR1 is MDHEN and CDR2 SYDVKM. V dropped 7 bases and J dropped 5; count of bases not matched to a gene: 9. The clonotype comes from a human donor in good health. This sequence joins TRBV28 and TRBJ1-5, with 9 bases that match TRBD1. What was sequenced was T cells isolated from PBMCs. In DNA form, the CDR3 reads TGTGCCAGCATAAGGGGGACAGGGAACTATCAGCCCCAGCATTTT. As protein: CASIRGTGNYQPQHF.